These T cell receptor beta chains were read from a single sample in a study of response to subunit inactivated influenza vaccine. One entry per CDR3 protein, called by TCRdb with MiXCR from the RT-PCR reads. Found here are a few hundred thousand distinct CDR3 sequences, 20% to 25% of them singletons; the top ten hold roughly 10%. Sequenced here: PBMCs from blood, sampled less than 22 months after vaccination. The source of these receptors is a man aged 50 to 69 who received an inactivated influenza vaccine. The conserved cysteine and the conserved F or W are not part of the CDR3 here. Size is omitted from some rows. Given values are once, few, many or a class for expanded clones.

clone_size j_call v_call cdr3_aa
. TRBJ2-5 TRBV6-1 ASKTDRGQERAQY
few TRBJ1-2 TRBV5-1 ASSSVEGANYGYT
few TRBJ2-7 TRBV6-2/TRBV6-3 ASSYSGGLAGGEQY
. TRBJ1-1 TRBV6-2/TRBV6-3 ASNRRGGDTEAF
few TRBJ1-1 TRBV27 ASSFSVSGTEAF
. TRBJ1-1 TRBV5-4 ASSLETGMNTEAF
. TRBJ2-1 TRBV11-2 ASSHATSGGFSSGEQF
. TRBJ1-1 TRBV5-1 ASSLARGGVTEAF
. TRBJ2-7 TRBV7-9 ASSLATGKSEQY
few TRBJ2-1 TRBV12-3/TRBV12-4 ASSLAPAGVYNEQF
. TRBJ2-3 TRBV9 ASSAGHFTDTQY
few TRBJ2-3 TRBV20-1 SARDLRQGNTDTQY
few TRBJ1-2 TRBV12-3/TRBV12-4 ASSRTGASGYGYT
few TRBJ1-2 TRBV29-1 SVVGQPSNYGYT
many TRBJ1-2 TRBV7-2 ASSHGQGATGYT
. TRBJ1-2 TRBV5-4 ASSGGTGLIYGYT
. TRBJ2-1 TRBV4-3 ASSQETGLGGQF
. TRBJ1-4 TRBV11-2 ASSPVLREKLF
. TRBJ2-1 TRBV4-3 ASSQDWSVYNEQF
. TRBJ2-1 TRBV5-1 ASSGNTGTYNEQF
. TRBJ2-3 TRBV5-4 ASSLAGGREADTQY
many TRBJ1-1 TRBV9 ASSAGTGGARSEAF
few TRBJ1-1 TRBV12-3/TRBV12-4 ASSLEPRGTEAF
. TRBJ2-1 TRBV6-2/TRBV6-3 ASSLAGGPYEQF
. TRBJ2-4 TRBV28 ASSQQGRDRNIQY
few TRBJ1-1 TRBV30 AWTWGHLNTEAF
many TRBJ1-1 TRBV4-1 ASSQKGIRGRNTEAF
. TRBJ1-2 TRBV20-1 SATGYYGYT
. TRBJ1-1 TRBV6-5 ASSYSLGGEAF
. TRBJ2-4 TRBV4-2 ASSQSRGVLNIQY
. TRBJ1-5 TRBV20-1 SARDSLNNQPQH
. TRBJ1-5 TRBV19 ASRDTWRGNQPQH
. TRBJ1-5 TRBV7-2 ASANSGPQH
few TRBJ1-4 TRBV3-1 ASSPSSGGGNEKLF
. TRBJ2-5 TRBV7-9 ASSLVGSPGETQY
few TRBJ1-2 TRBV14 ASSPPGGPIYGYT
. TRBJ1-5 TRBV2 ASSPGTGEQPQH